What follows are 30 T cell receptor beta chains derived from one specimen sequenced in a study of naive and memory T cell subsets. Two oligonucleotides, mixed equimolar, formed the beta constant-region primer covering TRBC1 and TRBC2. Via MiXCR, TCRdb re-called the UMI-ligation and nested PCR reads, giving one row per CDR3 protein. The sample contains tens of thousands of distinct CDR3 sequences, roughly 14% of which appear only once. Sequencing was carried out using effector memory CD4+ T cells from blood. The subset: effector memory, CD45RA- CD27-. These receptors all stem from a human donor in good health.

The chain is built from TRBV30 and TRBJ1-6; 8 bases match TRBD1. This CDR3 contains 14 residues. V gave up 0 bases and J gave up 14 bases; unmatched junction bases: 9. Germline CDR1 GTSNPN, CDR2 SVGIG (reference sequence). Here the CDR3 reads CAWSVGRQGRTLHF. The CDR3 DNA sequence: TGTGCCTGGAGTGTAGGCCGACAGGGGAGGACCCTCCACTTT.

V gene TRBV20-1 combines with J gene TRBJ2-5, with 12 positions matching TRBD2. Germline assignment: CDR1 DFQATT and CDR2 SNEGSKA (reference sequence). The CDR3 is 15 residues long. The V gene end was trimmed by 1 base and the J gene end by 3 bases; junction bases not matched to a gene: 3. The DNA of the CDR3 is TGCAGTGCTAGAGGGACTAGCGGGAAGGAAGAGACCCAGTACTTC. Translated, it gives CSARGTSGKEETQYF.

This clonotype was picked up many times. The chain links TRBV12-3 or TRBV12-4 to TRBJ1-4; no reliable D call. The CDR3 runs 14 residues. With 8 bases removed from V and 0 bases from J, the gap between germline ends came to 10 bases. CDR3 bases: TGTGCCAGCCTTGCAGAGCCAACTAATGAAAAACTGTTTTTT. The encoded protein is CASLAEPTNEKLFF.

The chain uses TRBV20-1 and TRBJ2-5, with 9 bases that match TRBD2. Germline V gives CDR1 DFQATT, CDR2 SNEGSKA (reference sequence). J was trimmed by 3 bases and V by 2 bases; bases with no gene match: 1. This CDR3 is 13 amino acids long. For the CDR3, the DNA is TGCAGTGCTAGACTAGCGGGAAAAGAGACCCAGTACTTC. Amino acid sequence: CSARLAGKETQYF.

The chain uses TRBV7-2 and TRBJ1-5, with a tentative D call TRBD1 (5 bases). CDR1 is SGHTA and CDR2 is FQGNSA in the germline V gene. Deletions cut 1 base from V and 7 bases from J, with 14 bases between. This CDR3 has 15 residues. The CDR3 sequence is CASSLEAGARQPQHF. CDR3 DNA: TGTGCCAGCAGCTTAGAGGCCGGGGCTCGGCAGCCCCAGCATTTT.

The CDR3 here is CASSIRGSYNSPLHF. The CDR3 DNA follows: TGTGCCAGCAGCATCAGGGGCTCCTATAATTCACCCCTCCACTTT. The chain employs TRBV27 and TRBJ1-6, with D perhaps matching TRBD1 (6 bases). The germline V and J ends were trimmed by 6 bases and 0 bases, with 9 bases remaining between them. The length of the CDR3 is 15 residues. Germline V gene lookup returns CDR1 MNHEY and CDR2 SMNVEV (reference sequence).

Worth noting for this clonotype: Just one base apart from a much larger clone, this may be a read error. CDR3 in amino acids: CASSGATNEKLSF. In DNA form, the CDR3 reads TGTGCCAGCTCGGGTGCAACTAATGAAAAACTGTCTTTT. V usage is TRBV6-6 and J usage is TRBJ1-4; no definite D call. CDR1 is MNHNY and CDR2 is SVGAGI in the germline V gene (reference sequence). The CDR3 consists of 13 residues.

This clonotype was observed a few times. The J gene is TRBJ2-7, the V gene TRBV27; 10 nucleotides line up with TRBD2. The CDR3 consists of 14 residues. The germline CDR1 and CDR2 sequences are MNHEY and SMNVEV (reference sequence). The trim removed 6 bases at V and 1 base at J, leaving 3 bases unmatched. The CDR3 DNA reads TGTGCCAGCAGACCTAGCGGGAGTTCCTACGAGCAGTACTTC. Translation: CASRPSGSSYEQYF.

The DNA of the CDR3 is TGCGCCAGCAGTCGTCTACTAGCGGGAAACAACGAGCAGTACTTC. Amino acid sequence: CASSRLLAGNNEQYF. The chain recombines TRBV5-1 with TRBJ2-7, with 10 bases matching TRBD2. Germline values: CDR1 SGHRS, CDR2 YFSETQ. Unmatched junction bases numbered 10, after V lost 5 bases and J lost 5 bases. The CDR3 is 15 amino acids.

In this sample, this clonotype is medium-sized (0.01 to 0.1%). The CDR3 here is CASSDRVSETQYF. The CDR3 DNA sequence: TGTGCCAGCAGCGACAGGGTCTCAGAGACCCAGTACTTC. The rearrangement joins TRBV5-4 to TRBJ2-5, with TRBD1 matching over 7 bases. The germline V gene encodes CDR1 SGHNT and CDR2 YYREEE (reference sequence). V gave up 4 bases and J gave up 4 bases; unmatched junction bases: 4. This CDR3 comprises 13 residues.

The V call is TRBV11-2, the J call TRBJ1-2; unclear D gene. Per germline, CDR1 SGHAT and CDR2 FQNNGV. Trimming cost V 1 base and J 6 bases, with 9 bases left between them. The CDR3 has 13 residues. The CDR3 sequence is CASSLGSLNGYTF. The CDR3 DNA sequence: TGTGCCAGCAGCTTAGGATCTTTGAATGGCTACACCTTC. Filled out from reference TRBV11-2 and TRBJ1-2, the complete variable domain reads EAGVAQSPRYKIIEKRQSVAFWCNPISGHATLYWYQQILGQGPKLLIQFQNNGVVDDSQLPKDRFSAERLKGVDSTLKIQPAKLEDSAVYLCASSLGSLNGYTFGSGTRLTVV.

This clonotype is categorized as medium-sized (0.01 to 0.1%). The CDR3 coding sequence is TGCAGTGCTAGATGGGGCTCACAGTATGAGCAGTTCTTC. Encoded protein: CSARWGSQYEQFF. The chain employs TRBV20-1 and TRBJ2-1; maybe TRBD1 (5 bases). CDR3 length: 13 amino acids. CDR1 and CDR2 (germline): DFQATT, SNEGSKA (reference sequence). V was cut by 2 bases and J by 8 bases, with 13 bases left in between.

There are a few counts of this clonotype. The chain has TRBV20-1 and TRBJ2-5; 7 bases are shared with TRBD2. J lost 4 bases, V lost 4 bases, and 15 bases had no gene match. CDR3 length equals 16 residues. Per the germline V gene, CDR1 is DFQATT and CDR2 is SNEGSKA (reference sequence). The chain's CDR3 is CSANRVSSGRGETQYF. The CDR3 nucleotides are TGCAGTGCTAACCGGGTGTCTAGCGGAAGAGGAGAGACCCAGTACTTC.

The rearrangement links TRBV4-2 to TRBJ2-1, with D maybe TRBD2 (6 bases). The CDR3 has 15 amino acids. Germline V gene sequence: CDR1 LGHNA, CDR2 YNFKEQ. V gave up 4 bases and J gave up 7 bases, with 17 bases separating them. The CDR3 spells CASSRPGLDGNEQFF. The CDR3 nucleotides read TGTGCCAGCAGCCGACCGGGACTCGACGGGAATGAGCAGTTCTTC.

This clonotype was seen a few times. The V gene is TRBV6-6, the J gene TRBJ1-2, with no clear D. Germline CDR1 MNHNY, CDR2 SVGAGI (reference sequence). The CDR3 has 13 residues. The V gene lost 6 bases and the J gene lost 7 bases, with 15 bases spanning the gap. This CDR3 is CASSPEGVSGYTF. The DNA of the CDR3 is TGTGCCAGCAGCCCGGAGGGCGTGAGTGGCTACACCTTC.

For this clonotype: One junction end disagrees with the germline gene, perhaps due to a read error. The chain combines TRBV3-1 with TRBJ2-1; 7 bases match TRBD2. The CDR3 length is 16 residues. CDR1 and CDR2 from the germline V gene are LGHDT and YNNKEL (reference sequence). CDR3 region: CARSQGWGGTYNEQFF. The DNA of the CDR3 is TGTGCCAGAAGCCAAGGATGGGGGGGTACTTACAATGAGCAGTTCTTC.

This clonotype was counted at least ten times. The chain employs TRBV28 and TRBJ2-7, with D unclear. The V gene's germline CDR1 is MDHEN and CDR2 SYDVKM. This CDR3 contains 12 residues. Trimming took 3 bases from V and 9 from J, leaving 12 bases between them. In DNA, the CDR3 is TGTGCCAGCAGTTTGGTTAGGTGGGGGCAGTACTTC. This sequence encodes CASSLVRWGQYF.

The CDR3 DNA is TGTGCCAGCAGCTCCACAGGGGCCTACGAGCAGTACTTC. Its protein product is CASSSTGAYEQYF. The rearrangement links TRBV5-6 to TRBJ2-7, with TRBD1 matching 7 bases. CDR1 is SGHDT, CDR2 YYEEEE, per germline. The CDR3 is 13 residues long. After removal of 3 bases from V and 2 bases from J, the junction contained 2 bases not matched to a gene.

This clonotype was counted only a few times. V and J are TRBV29-1 and TRBJ2-7; D gene ambiguous. This CDR3 region has 11 residues. V was pared by 0 bases and J by 4 bases, with 4 bases between. The V gene's germline CDR1 is SQVTM and CDR2 ANQGSEA. The CDR3 sequence: CSVEDLYEQYF. The CDR3 nucleotides read TGCAGCGTTGAAGACCTGTACGAGCAGTACTTC.

V usage is TRBV10-3 and J usage is TRBJ2-1, with D perhaps matching TRBD1 (6 bases). Trimming shortened V by 4 bases and J by 10 bases, and 17 bases separated the two germline ends. The CDR3 runs to 14 residues. CDR1 and CDR2 from the germline V gene are ENHRY and SYGVKD. The CDR3 region is CAISGATGTREQFF. The CDR3 DNA reads TGTGCCATCAGTGGTGCTACAGGGACACGGGAGCAGTTCTTC.

This chain joins TRBV28 and TRBJ1-2; no definite D call. The germline V gene encodes CDR1 MDHEN and CDR2 SYDVKM. The CDR3 loop spans 11 amino acids. Between the trimmed V and J ends, which lost 6 bases and 4 bases, there was a span of 6 bases. In nucleotides, the CDR3 is TGTGCCAGCAGACAAGGCTATGGCTACACCTTC. This translates into CASRQGYGYTF.

A few counts support this clonotype. CDR3 coding DNA: TGTGCCAGCAGCTTAAATAGCGGGGCCTTCAATGAGCAGTTCTTC. Its translation: CASSLNSGAFNEQFF. V is TRBV7-2 and J is TRBJ2-1, with 8 bases lining up with TRBD2. There are 15 residues in the CDR3. V shed 2 bases and J 6 bases; nucleotides not matched to a gene: 6. The germline CDR1 and CDR2 sequences are SGHTA and FQGNSA.

In this sample, this clonotype turned up many times. The chain joins TRBV20-1 to TRBJ1-1; TRBD1 might be the D (5 bases). Trimming took off 8 bases at V and 1 base at J, with 14 bases between the two ends. The CDR3 sequence is 13 residues long. In germline, CDR1 is DFQATT, CDR2 SNEGSKA (reference sequence). The CDR3 spells CSKAGTANTEAFF. CDR3 DNA sequence: TGCAGTAAAGCCGGGACGGCGAACACTGAAGCTTTCTTT.

A few counts support this clonotype. The chain carries TRBV7-2 and TRBJ2-3; 11 positions match TRBD2. V was pared by 1 base and J by 6 bases, with 6 bases of the junction left unmatched. CDR3 length equals 16 residues. Germline CDR1 SGHTA, CDR2 FQGNSA. The CDR3 DNA reads as TGTGCCAGCAGCTTAGGACTAGCGGGGCGTGGGGATACGCAGTATTTT. Amino acids: CASSLGLAGRGDTQYF.

This clonotype was counted between two and nine times. The chain combines TRBV6-6 with TRBJ2-7; tentative D call: TRBD1 (5 bases). From germline, CDR1 is MNHNY and CDR2 SVGAGI (reference sequence). The CDR3 is 14 residues long. V was clipped by 0 bases and J by 6 bases, with 12 bases between them. This chain's CDR3 is CASSYSTQGSEQYF. The CDR3 bases are TGTGCCAGCAGTTACTCGACCCAGGGAAGCGAGCAGTACTTC.

This clonotype was counted ten times or more. The chain employs TRBV4-1 and TRBJ2-7; the D is unclear. The germline V and J ends were trimmed by 0 bases and 2 bases, with 23 bases remaining between them. The V gene's germline CDR1 is MGHRA and CDR2 YSYEKL. The CDR3 loop spans 19 amino acids. CDR3 residues: CASSQEFGSGLSTTYEQYF. The CDR3 nucleotides read TGCGCCAGCAGCCAAGAGTTTGGCTCTGGGCTGTCGACGACCTACGAGCAGTACTTC.

The chain recombines TRBV28 with TRBJ2-7; 8 nucleotides line up with TRBD1. This CDR3 is 14 amino acids long. The ends lost 6 bases at V and 3 bases at J; junction bases unmatched: 7. CDR1 and CDR2 from the germline V gene are MDHEN and SYDVKM. CDR3 DNA: TGTGCCAGCAGCGGACAGGGATCTCACTACGAGCAGTACTTC. It codes for CASSGQGSHYEQYF.

This clonotype was picked up many times. This sequence joins TRBV7-6 and TRBJ1-2, with D perhaps TRBD1 (6 bases). The V gene's germline CDR1 is SGHVS and CDR2 FNYEAQ. The CDR3 has 15 residues. Trimming took 4 bases from V and 5 from J, leaving 17 bases between them. CDR3 in amino acids: CASSSPGGGRYGYTF. CDR3 sequence (DNA): TGTGCCAGCAGCTCCCCTGGGGGCGGACGGTATGGCTACACCTTC.

This chain joins TRBV4-2 and TRBJ2-3, with D perhaps matching TRBD2 (5 bases). The CDR3 has 13 residues. Germline V CDR1 and CDR2: LGHNA, YNFKEQ. V lost 5 bases and J 1 base, leaving 7 bases between the germline ends. This chain's CDR3 is CASSAGGTDTQYF. DNA of the CDR3: TGTGCCAGCAGCGCCGGGGGCACAGATACGCAGTATTTT.

Many counts were recorded for this clonotype. The V gene is TRBV28, the J gene TRBJ2-1, with D maybe TRBD1 (6 bases). V was pared by 4 bases and J by 7 bases, with 17 bases between. In germline, CDR1 is MDHEN, CDR2 SYDVKM. The CDR3 is made up of 15 amino acids. The CDR3 nucleotides read TGTGCCAGCAGTTCCCTAACGGGGCAGGGGAATGAGCAGTTCTTC. Its translation is CASSSLTGQGNEQFF.